A selection of T cell receptor beta chains follows, all from one sample in a study of blood T cells in healthy people across ages. TCRdb ran MiXCR on the 5' RACE reads and lists one entry per CDR3 protein. The sample has 1.5 million to 2 million distinct CDR3 sequences; around 48% are singletons. Sequenced sample: blood. The receptors here all came from a woman between 40 and 55 years old in good health. The CDR3 runs from the conserved cysteine through the conserved F or W. The D gene is left open where the match is weak. Not every row has a clone size; where given, it reads once, few, many or a size class.

.,.,TRBV19,TRBJ1-2,TGTGCCAGTAGTGGGACCTCCTCTAACTATGGCTACACCTTC,CASSGTSSNYGYTF
.,.,TRBV5-1,TRBJ2-7,TGCGCCAGCAGCTTGGCCAGGAACGCCTACGAGCAGTACTTC,CASSLARNAYEQYF
.,.,TRBV6-1,TRBJ2-7,TGTGCCAGCAGTGCCGGGGTAGACGAGCAGTACTTC,CASSAGVDEQYF
TRBD1,.,TRBV6-5,TRBJ2-2,TGTGCCAGCAGTTACTCGTCCACTACAGGGGTGAGGACCGGGGAGCTGTTTTTT,CASSYSSTTGVRTGELFF
.,.,TRBV5-1,TRBJ1-4,TGCGCCAGCAGCTTGGAGGGCCACGGGTCGGGTAACGAAAAACTGTTTTTT,CASSLEGHGSGNEKLFF
TRBD2,.,TRBV7-2,TRBJ2-1,TGTGCCAGCAGCTTAGAAGGCCACGGGGGGTATGAGCAGTTCTTC,CASSLEGHGGYEQFF
.,.,TRBV7-2,TRBJ2-7,TGTGCCAGCAGCCCTCAGAGGTCCGGCGAGCAGTACTTC,CASSPQRSGEQYF
.,few,TRBV20-1,TRBJ2-3,TGCAGTGCTAGACCGGGTACTAGCACAGATACGCAGTATTTT,CSARPGTSTDTQYF
.,once,TRBV12-3/TRBV12-4,TRBJ1-2,TGTGCCAGCAGCAACAATGTAGGGGCGCGCAGGGGCTACACCTTC,CASSNNVGARRGYTF
TRBD2,.,TRBV11-2,TRBJ2-1,TGTGCCAGCAGCTTAGATGAATCCGAGGGAGGGCATGAGCAGTTCTTC,CASSLDESEGGHEQFF
.,.,TRBV5-6,TRBJ2-3,TGTGCCAGCAGCCCCGGAGTAGGGTCAGCAGATACGCAGTATTTT,CASSPGVGSADTQYF
TRBD2,few,TRBV20-1,TRBJ2-1,TGCAGTGCTAGTGAACCCGGGACTAGCGGGGCCAGCTCCTACAATGAGCAGTTCTTC,CSASEPGTSGASSYNEQFF
TRBD1,.,TRBV7-2,TRBJ2-7,TGTGCCAGCAGTTTCGACTCCGGGACAGGGGGCTACGAGCAGTACTTC,CASSFDSGTGGYEQYF
TRBD2,few,TRBV7-2,TRBJ2-1,TGTGCCAGCAGCTTGGGTAGAATAGCGGGGCAGTACAATGAGCAGTTCTTC,CASSLGRIAGQYNEQFF
.,.,TRBV5-1,TRBJ2-5,TGCGCCAGCAGCCCCTCTGGGGTGGCGGAGACCCAGTACTTC,CASSPSGVAETQYF
.,.,TRBV9,TRBJ2-5,TGTGCCAGCAGCGTAGGTCTAGCGAGGGGGCAAGAGACCCAGTACTTC,CASSVGLARGQETQYF
.,.,TRBV24-1,TRBJ2-5,TGTGCCACCAGAGACCAGATCCAAGAGACCCAGTACTTC,CATRDQIQETQYF
TRBD1,.,TRBV9,TRBJ2-1,TGTGCCAGCAGCCCGAGGGGGCAGGGCTCTACAATGCAGCAGTTCTTC,CASSPRGQGSTMQQFF
.,.,TRBV12-3/TRBV12-4,TRBJ2-7,TGTGCCAGCGCCCGACGGAACGCCCTCTCCTACGAGCAGTACTTC,CASARRNALSYEQYF
.,.,TRBV3-1,TRBJ2-1,TGTGCCAGCAGCCAGAGGGTAGGCGAGCAGTTCTTC,CASSQRVGEQFF
.,few,TRBV5-1,TRBJ2-7,TGCGCCAGCAGCTTGGAAGGGGGGGTGATATACGAGCAGTACTTC,CASSLEGGVIYEQYF
TRBD2,few,TRBV3-1,TRBJ2-7,TGTGCCAGCAAAAACCGGGCTAGCGGGGGATACGAGCAGTACTTC,CASKNRASGGYEQYF
TRBD2,.,TRBV13,TRBJ2-7,TGTGCCAGCAGCTTAGCGGGACTAGCGGGGGGTAGCTCCTACGAGCAGTACTTC,CASSLAGLAGGSSYEQYF
.,.,TRBV28,TRBJ1-2,TGTGCCAGCAGCACTAACACAAGGGTGTATGGCTACACCTTC,CASSTNTRVYGYTF
.,.,TRBV20-1,TRBJ1-2,TGCAGTGAGCGAGCAGGCCCGGAGGATGGCTACACCTTC,CSERAGPEDGYTF
.,few,TRBV6-5,TRBJ1-6,TGTGCCAGCAGCCCCGGGACCGCAAGGCGATCACCCCTCCACTTT,CASSPGTARRSPLHF
.,few,TRBV27,TRBJ2-7,TGTGCCAGCCGCGCGGGTGGGAATTACGAGCAGTACTTC,CASRAGGNYEQYF
TRBD2,.,TRBV25-1,TRBJ2-5,TGTGCCAGCGGTAATAGCGGGGTTAAAGAGACCCAGTACTTC,CASGNSGVKETQYF
TRBD2,once,TRBV20-1,TRBJ2-5,TGCAGTGCTAGAGGGACTAGCGGGGGATCGGAGACCCAGTACTTC,CSARGTSGGSETQYF
TRBD2,.,TRBV4-3,TRBJ2-7,TGCGCCAGCAGCCAACGACTAGCGGGAGTTTACGAGCAGTACTTC,CASSQRLAGVYEQYF
TRBD2,few,TRBV20-1,TRBJ2-1,TGCAGTGCTAGAGGTCCTAGCGGGGGGGCCCTTAACGAGCAGTTCTTC,CSARGPSGGALNEQFF
TRBD1,few,TRBV6-2/TRBV6-3,TRBJ2-4,TGTGCCAGCGCCCCAGGGACAGGTGGGGCCAAAAACATTCAGTACTTC,CASAPGTGGAKNIQYF
TRBD1,.,TRBV9,TRBJ1-2,TGTGCCAGCAGCTCGAGACAGGGGGTAGGCTATGGCTACACCTTC,CASSSRQGVGYGYTF
.,few,TRBV5-1,TRBJ1-1,TGCGCCAGCAGCTTGGTGGGGGGACCGAGGAACACTGAAGCTTTCTTT,CASSLVGGPRNTEAFF
.,few,TRBV9,TRBJ2-3,TGTGCCAGCAGCGTAGATGGTGGGCAGGGTGGCGATACGCAGTATTTT,CASSVDGGQGGDTQYF
TRBD1,.,TRBV20-1,TRBJ1-5,TGCAGTGCTAGAGTATCCACAGGGGCTAATCAGCCCCAGCATTTT,CSARVSTGANQPQHF
.,.,TRBV10-3,TRBJ1-6,TGTGCCATCAGACCCGGGACTGGGAATTCACCCCTCCACTTT,CAIRPGTGNSPLHF
TRBD1,once,TRBV4-3,TRBJ1-2,TGCGCCAGCAGCCAAGATGCGGGACAGGGGGCAGTTGGCTACACCTTC,CASSQDAGQGAVGYTF
.,few,TRBV28,TRBJ2-3,TGTGCCAGCAGTTTATCCCCCCGGGTAGATACGCAGTATTTT,CASSLSPRVDTQYF
.,.,TRBV7-9,TRBJ2-7,TGTGCCAGCAGCTCCGCCCGCATAGACTCCTACGAGCAGTACTTC,CASSSARIDSYEQYF
.,.,TRBV20-1,TRBJ2-5,TGCAGTGCTAGAGAGTCAGCGGGTCTTGAGACCCAGTACTTC,CSARESAGLETQYF
.,.,TRBV4-1,TRBJ2-1,TGTGCCAGCAGCCGAGGCGGGCTAGTAACCAACAATGAGCAGTTCTTC,CASSRGGLVTNNEQFF
.,.,TRBV11-2,TRBJ2-5,TGTGCCAGCAGCCCCCGTCGAGGAATCCAAGAGACCCAGTACTTC,CASSPRRGIQETQYF
TRBD1,.,TRBV5-4,TRBJ2-5,TGTGCCAGCAGCACGGGACAGGGAGGAACGGAGACCCAGTACTTC,CASSTGQGGTETQYF
TRBD2,many,TRBV7-2,TRBJ2-5,TGTGCCAGCAGCTTAGAAGCGGGGTCAGGGACCCAGTACTTC,CASSLEAGSGTQYF
.,few,TRBV20-1,TRBJ2-7,TGCAGTGCTAGCCCTCGATGGGGGGACGAGCAGTACTTC,CSASPRWGDEQYF
TRBD2,few,TRBV24-1,TRBJ2-3,TGTGCCATCTCTCCCGCGGGGGGGATGGATACGCAGTATTTT,CAISPAGGMDTQYF
TRBD1,.,TRBV6-2/TRBV6-3,TRBJ2-1,TGTGCCAGCAGAGGGACAGTCACTTACAATGAGCAGTTCTTC,CASRGTVTYNEQFF
TRBD2,many,TRBV29-1,TRBJ2-5,TGCAGCGTTAAGGACCCCTTAGCGGGGGGCGTCACCCAAGAGACCCAGTACTTC,CSVKDPLAGGVTQETQYF
.,.,TRBV2,TRBJ2-1,TGTGCCGCGTCGATGGGGGCACCCTACAATGAGCAGTTCTTC,CAASMGAPYNEQFF
.,.,TRBV12-3/TRBV12-4,TRBJ1-2,TGTGACAGCAAACAGCCGACCCCGGGAGGCTACGCCTTC,CDSKQPTPGGYAF
.,few,TRBV29-1,TRBJ2-5,TGCAGCGTTGAAGATCTCAGGGCGTACCAAGAGACCCAGTACTTC,CSVEDLRAYQETQYF
.,.,TRBV6-6,TRBJ2-3,TGTGCCAGCCGCGTGAGCGCCCGTCGCGAGACAGATACGCAGTATTTT,CASRVSARRETDTQYF
TRBD1,few,TRBV20-1,TRBJ1-4,TGCAGTGCGGATCCACAGGGGGCGCGTGATGAAAAACTGTTTTTT,CSADPQGARDEKLFF
TRBD1,.,TRBV29-1,TRBJ2-7,TGCAGCGTTGAAGGTACCGGGACAGGGGGCTACAATGAGCAGTACTTC,CSVEGTGTGGYNEQYF